This entry features one T cell receptor (beta chain) sequence. Germline CDR1 and CDR2: MNHEY and SMNVEV (reference sequence). This CDR3 has 16 amino acids. Trimming took off 1 base at V and 1 base at J, with 13 bases between the two ends. These data belong to a study of T cell changes during pregnancy in multiple sclerosis. TCRdb's table, derived via immunoSEQ multiplex PCR, lists solely in-frame clones and lacks some. Of approximately 90,000 clones in the sample, roughly 91% were seen once. The sequenced sample was peripheral blood, obtained after pregnancy. The V call is TRBV27, the J call TRBJ1-1, with D possibly matching TRBD1 (6 bases). The sequence came from a female donor in good health, enrolled as a control in a pregnancy study. The DNA for the CDR3 is TGTGCCAGCAGTTTATTAATGGACAGACGGAACACTGAAGCTTTCTTT. This gives the protein CASSLLMDRRNTEAFF.